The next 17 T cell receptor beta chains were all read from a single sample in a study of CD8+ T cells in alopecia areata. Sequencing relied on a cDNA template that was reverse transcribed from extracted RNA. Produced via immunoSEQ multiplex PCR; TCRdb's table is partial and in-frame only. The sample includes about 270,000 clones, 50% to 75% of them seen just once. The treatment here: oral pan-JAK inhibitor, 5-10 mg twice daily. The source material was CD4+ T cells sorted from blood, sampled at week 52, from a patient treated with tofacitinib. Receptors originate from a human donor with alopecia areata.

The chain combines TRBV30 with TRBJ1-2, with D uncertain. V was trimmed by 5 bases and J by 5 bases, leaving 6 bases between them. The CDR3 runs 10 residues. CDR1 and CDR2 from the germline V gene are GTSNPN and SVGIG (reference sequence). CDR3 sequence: CAWGVYGYTF. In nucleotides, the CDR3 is TGTGCCTGGGGAGTGTATGGCTACACCTTC.

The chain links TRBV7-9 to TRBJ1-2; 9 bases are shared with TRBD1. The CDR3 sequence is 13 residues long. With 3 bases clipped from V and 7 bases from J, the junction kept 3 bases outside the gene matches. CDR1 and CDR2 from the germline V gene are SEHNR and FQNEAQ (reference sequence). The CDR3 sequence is CASSFPTGGGYTF. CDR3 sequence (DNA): TGTGCCAGCAGCTTTCCGACAGGGGGTGGCTACACCTTC. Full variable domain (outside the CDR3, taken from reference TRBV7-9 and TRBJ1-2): DTGVSQNPRHKITKRGQNVTFRCDPISEHNRLYWYRQTLGQGPEFLTYFQNEAQLEKSRLLSDRFSAERPKGSFSTLEIQRTEQGDSAMYLCASSFPTGGGYTFGSGTRLTVV.

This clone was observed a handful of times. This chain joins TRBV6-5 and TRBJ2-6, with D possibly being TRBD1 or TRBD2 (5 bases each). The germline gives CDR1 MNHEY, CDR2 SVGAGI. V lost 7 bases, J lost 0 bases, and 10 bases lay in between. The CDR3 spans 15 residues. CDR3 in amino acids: CASTPRGSGANVLTF. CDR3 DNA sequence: TGTGCCAGCACCCCGAGGGGCTCTGGGGCCAACGTCCTGACTTTC.

Here the CDR3 DNA reads TGTGCCTGCTCGCCGGACAGTAATTCACCCCTCCACTTT. This codes for CACSPDSNSPLHF. The rearrangement joins TRBV30 to TRBJ1-6, with D tentatively TRBD1 (6 bases). The CDR3 runs to 13 residues. V lost 6 bases and J lost 6, with 12 bases in between. CDR1 is GTSNPN, CDR2 SVGIG, per germline (reference sequence). Variable domain in full (rest from reference TRBV30 and TRBJ1-6): SQTIHQWPATLVQPVGSPLSLECTVEGTSNPNLYWYRQAAGRGLQLLFYSVGIGQISSEVPQNLSASRPQDRQFILSSKKLLLSDSGFYLCACSPDSNSPLHFGNGTRLTVT.

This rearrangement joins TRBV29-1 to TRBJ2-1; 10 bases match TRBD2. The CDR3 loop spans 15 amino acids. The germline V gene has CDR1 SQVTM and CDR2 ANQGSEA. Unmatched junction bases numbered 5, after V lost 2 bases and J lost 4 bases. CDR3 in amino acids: CSVEPLAGSYNEQFF. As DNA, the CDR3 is TGCAGCGTTGAACCACTAGCGGGGAGTTACAATGAGCAGTTCTTC.

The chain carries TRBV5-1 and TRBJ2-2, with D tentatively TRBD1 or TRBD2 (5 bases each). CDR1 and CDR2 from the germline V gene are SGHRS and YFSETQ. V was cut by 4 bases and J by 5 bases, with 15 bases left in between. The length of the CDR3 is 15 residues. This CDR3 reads CASSLGRELTGELFF. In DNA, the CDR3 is TGCGCCAGCAGCCTCGGCAGGGAGTTGACCGGGGAGCTGTTTTTT.

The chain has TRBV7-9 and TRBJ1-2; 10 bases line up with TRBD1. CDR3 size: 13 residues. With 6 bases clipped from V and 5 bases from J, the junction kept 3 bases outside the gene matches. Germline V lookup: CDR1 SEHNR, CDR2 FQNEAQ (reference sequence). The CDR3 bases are TGTGCCAGCAGTGTGGGACAGGGGTATGGCTACACCTTC. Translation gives CASSVGQGYGYTF.

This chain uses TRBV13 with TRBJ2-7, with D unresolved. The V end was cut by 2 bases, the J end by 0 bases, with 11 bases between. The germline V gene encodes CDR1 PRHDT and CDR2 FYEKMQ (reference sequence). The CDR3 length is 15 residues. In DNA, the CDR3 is TGTGCCAGCAGCTTATACGGCCTCAGCTCCTACGAGCAGTACTTC. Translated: CASSLYGLSSYEQYF.

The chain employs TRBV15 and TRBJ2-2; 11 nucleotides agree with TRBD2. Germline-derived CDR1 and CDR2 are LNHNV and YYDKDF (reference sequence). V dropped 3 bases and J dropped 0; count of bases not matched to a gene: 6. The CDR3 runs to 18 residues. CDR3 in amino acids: CATSSDGTSGPNTGELFF. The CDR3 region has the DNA TGTGCCACCAGCAGTGATGGGACTAGCGGTCCGAACACCGGGGAGCTGTTTTTT. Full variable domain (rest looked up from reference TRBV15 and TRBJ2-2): DAMVIQNPRYQVTQFGKPVTLSCSQTLNHNVMYWYQQKSSQAPKLLFHYYDKDFNNEADTPDNFQSRRPNTSFCFLDIRSPGLGDTAMYLCATSSDGTSGPNTGELFFGEGSRLTVL.

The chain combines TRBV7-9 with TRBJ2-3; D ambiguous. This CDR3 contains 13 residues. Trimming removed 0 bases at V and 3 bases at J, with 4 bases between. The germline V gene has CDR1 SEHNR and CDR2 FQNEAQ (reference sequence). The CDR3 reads CASSLAATDTQYF. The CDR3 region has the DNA TGTGCCAGCAGCTTAGCGGCGACAGATACGCAGTATTTT.

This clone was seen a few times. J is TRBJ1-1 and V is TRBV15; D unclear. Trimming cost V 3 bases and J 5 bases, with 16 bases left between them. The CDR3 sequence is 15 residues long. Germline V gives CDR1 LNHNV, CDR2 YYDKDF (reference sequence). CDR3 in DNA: TGTGCCACCAGCAGGGGAGGGTGGGTTCCGACTGAAGCTTTCTTT. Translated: CATSRGGWVPTEAFF.

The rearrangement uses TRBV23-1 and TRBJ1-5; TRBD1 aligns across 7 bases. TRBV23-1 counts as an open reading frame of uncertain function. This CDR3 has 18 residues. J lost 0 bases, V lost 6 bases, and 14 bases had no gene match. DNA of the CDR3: TGCGCCAGCAGCCGACCGATTTTCAGGGGGGCTAGCAATCAGCCCCAGCATTTT. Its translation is CASSRPIFRGASNQPQHF.

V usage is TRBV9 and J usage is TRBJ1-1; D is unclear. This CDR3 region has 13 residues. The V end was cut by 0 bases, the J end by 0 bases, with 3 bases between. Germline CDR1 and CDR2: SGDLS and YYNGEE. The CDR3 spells CASSVDVNTEAFF. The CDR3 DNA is TGTGCCAGCAGCGTAGACGTGAACACTGAAGCTTTCTTT.

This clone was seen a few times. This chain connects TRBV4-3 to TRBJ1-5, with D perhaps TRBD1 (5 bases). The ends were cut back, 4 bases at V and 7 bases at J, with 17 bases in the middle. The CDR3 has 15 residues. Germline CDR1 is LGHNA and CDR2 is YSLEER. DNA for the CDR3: TGCGCCAGCAGCCCAGCCTTTGGGGGTGGGCAGCCCCAGCATTTT. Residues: CASSPAFGGGQPQHF.

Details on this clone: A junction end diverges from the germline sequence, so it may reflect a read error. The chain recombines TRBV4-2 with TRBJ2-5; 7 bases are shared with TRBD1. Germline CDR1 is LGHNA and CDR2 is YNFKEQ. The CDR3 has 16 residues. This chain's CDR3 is CASSQDRTGPQETRYF. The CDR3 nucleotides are TGTGCCAGCAGCCAAGATAGGACAGGCCCTCAAGAGACCCGGTACTTC.

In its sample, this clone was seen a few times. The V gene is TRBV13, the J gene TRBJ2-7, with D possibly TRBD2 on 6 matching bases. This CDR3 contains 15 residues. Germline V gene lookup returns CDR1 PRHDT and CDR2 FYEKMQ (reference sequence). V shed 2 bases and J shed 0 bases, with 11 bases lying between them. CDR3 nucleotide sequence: TGTGCCAGCAGCTTATTGGGGGGAAGCTCCTACGAGCAGTACTTC. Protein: CASSLLGGSSYEQYF.

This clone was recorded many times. CDR3: CASSPGTGEAEAFF. The DNA for the CDR3 is TGTGCCAGCAGCCCGGGGACAGGGGAGGCTGAAGCTTTCTTT. This rearrangement joins TRBV11-3 to TRBJ1-1, with 10 positions matching TRBD1. Germline CDR1 SGHNT, CDR2 YENEEA. The CDR3 covers 14 residues. V shed 5 bases and J 6 bases; nucleotides not matched to a gene: 6.